This T cell receptor (beta chain) was recovered during a study of blood T cell repertoires in COVID-19. Study overall: Samples taken during acute and convalescent COVID-19 were collected in the United States, Italy and Spain. Sample material is recorded as cDNA or gDNA derived from T cells, B-cell-depleted T cells, or PBMCs.

Original handling: Amplification from reference gene primers served as the basis for estimated nucleated cell counts. Assay: immunoSEQ multiplex PCR; the TCRdb copy retains only in-frame clones and omits some. The V and J calls and clone size come from that table; D and trimming were worked out from the DNA. The sample contains tens of thousands of clones, around 87% of which appear only once. This CDR3 region has 15 residues. The V gene's germline CDR1 is SGHTA and CDR2 FQGNSA. J was trimmed by 0 bases and V by 5 bases; bases with no gene match: 7. J is TRBJ2-7 and V is TRBV7-2, with 7 bases identical to TRBD2. This TCR derives from a man aged 65 to 79 with active COVID-19. The sequencing sample was made of peripheral blood. The CDR3 sequence: CASSPSGVSSYEQYF. CDR3 nucleotide sequence: TGTGCCAGCAGCCCGAGCGGGGTCAGCTCCTACGAGCAGTACTTC.